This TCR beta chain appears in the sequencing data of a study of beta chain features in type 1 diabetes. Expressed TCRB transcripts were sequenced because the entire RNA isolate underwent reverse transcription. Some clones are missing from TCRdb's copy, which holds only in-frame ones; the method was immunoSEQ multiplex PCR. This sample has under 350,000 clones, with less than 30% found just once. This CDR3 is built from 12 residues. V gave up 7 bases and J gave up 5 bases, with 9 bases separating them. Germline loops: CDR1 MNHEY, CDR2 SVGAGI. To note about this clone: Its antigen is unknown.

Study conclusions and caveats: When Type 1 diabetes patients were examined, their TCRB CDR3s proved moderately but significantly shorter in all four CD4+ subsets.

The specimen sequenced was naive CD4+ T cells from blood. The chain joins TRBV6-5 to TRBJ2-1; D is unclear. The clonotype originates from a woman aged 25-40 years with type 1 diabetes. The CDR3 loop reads CASKERHNEQFF. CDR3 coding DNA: TGTGCCAGCAAGGAGCGACACAATGAGCAGTTCTTC.